Sequencing of this T cell receptor (beta chain) was carried out in a study of T cell responses to AZD1222 COVID-19 vaccine. Germline V gives CDR1 KGHSH, CDR2 LQKENI. CDR3 length: 14 amino acids. Trimming took 4 bases from V and 5 from J, leaving 9 bases between them. Profiled with immunoSEQ multiplex PCR; TCRdb holds only in-frame clones, not every one. The table includes more than 70,000 clones, about 90% detected once. The starting material was peripheral blood, obtained 28 days after the second AZD1222 dose. The J gene is TRBJ1-6, the V gene TRBV18, with D unresolved. The sequence derives from an adult who received the AZD1222 COVID-19 vaccine. The CDR3 nucleotides are TGTGCCAGCTCACGAGACACTGATAATTCACCCCTCCACTTT. It is translated as CASSRDTDNSPLHF.